The 29 T cell receptor beta chains reported below all come from one sample, sequenced in a study of human T cells and chemical hapten exposure. MiXCR was run by TCRdb on the RACE reads, yielding one entry per CDR3 protein. Of around 380,000 distinct CDR3 sequences listed, roughly 5% are singletons. Time point meaning: patch test 1, 2 weeks after DPC sensitization. Noted treatment: therapeutic diphenylcyclopropenone sensitization with weekly scalp DPC. The material sequenced was whole blood, taken in connection with sensitization to the hapten diphenylcyclopropenone (DPC). All receptors come from a woman between 45 and 65 years old with alopecia areata. Some clones in this sample may be carry-over from other donors' samples.

V and J are TRBV2 and TRBJ1-4; 8 nucleotides match TRBD1. CDR3 length equals 14 residues. J gave up 1 base and V 6 bases, and 1 base lay outside the gene matches. In germline, CDR1 is SNHLY, CDR2 FYNNEI. Here the CDR3 DNA reads TGTGCCAGCAGCGGACAGGGAACTAATGAAAAACTGTTTTTT. It codes for CASSGQGTNEKLFF.

The sample holds many counts of this clonotype. The rearrangement links TRBV6-6 to TRBJ1-1; 7 nucleotides match TRBD1. Germline V gene lookup returns CDR1 MNHNY and CDR2 SVGAGI (reference sequence). The CDR3 runs to 14 residues. J was trimmed by 1 base and V by 4 bases; bases with no gene match: 3. The CDR3 bases are TGTGCCAGCAGTTCGACAGGGCCGAACACTGAAGCTTTCTTT. Amino acids: CASSSTGPNTEAFF.

This clonotype was detected ten times or more. The CDR3 sequence: CAIRPGQGANWSNTEAFF. For the CDR3, the DNA is TGTGCCATCAGACCGGGACAGGGGGCAAATTGGTCGAACACTGAAGCTTTCTTT. This sequence joins TRBV10-3 and TRBJ1-1; 12 bases fit TRBD1. V was clipped by 6 bases and J by 1 base; unmatched bases: 12. The germline V gene has CDR1 ENHRY and CDR2 SYGVKD. The CDR3 spans 18 residues.

At least ten counts were recorded for this clonotype. The V gene is TRBV3-1, the J gene TRBJ2-5; 7 bases align to TRBD2. CDR3 size: 17 residues. Germline trimming cut 0 bases from V and 5 bases from J; bases unmatched to any gene: 12. The germline V gene has CDR1 LGHDT and CDR2 YNNKEL (reference sequence). This CDR3 reads CASSQDRSGAPGETQYF. For the CDR3, the DNA is TGTGCCAGCAGCCAAGATCGGAGCGGGGCCCCCGGGGAGACCCAGTACTTC.

This clonotype was counted many times. The chain employs TRBV7-9 and TRBJ1-2; unclear D gene. Germline V lookup: CDR1 SEHNR, CDR2 FQNEAQ (reference sequence). CDR3 length: 13 amino acids. V was pared by 5 bases and J by 2 bases, with 9 bases between. CDR3 region: CASSVSQNYGYTF. DNA of the CDR3: TGTGCCAGCAGCGTCAGCCAGAACTATGGCTACACCTTC.

CDR3 sequence reads: CSVAGRGGIKEQFF. The CDR3 DNA sequence: TGCAGCGTTGCCGGGAGGGGGGGAATAAAGGAGCAGTTCTTC. The chain uses TRBV29-1 and TRBJ2-1, with 8 bases identical to TRBD2. The germline V gene encodes CDR1 SQVTM and CDR2 ANQGSEA. This CDR3 is 14 amino acids long. V gave up 4 bases and J gave up 10 bases; unmatched junction bases: 12.

The table lists this clonotype with many counts. DNA of the CDR3: TGTGCCAGCAGCCGCACAGGGGTTCAGGCAAACATTCAGTACTTC. Translated, it gives CASSRTGVQANIQYF. The chain combines TRBV7-9 with TRBJ2-4; 7 bases line up with TRBD1. CDR1 is SEHNR, CDR2 FQNEAQ, per germline (reference sequence). After removal of 5 bases from V and 6 bases from J, the junction contained 10 bases not matched to a gene. The CDR3 extends over 15 amino acids.

The sample holds many counts of this clonotype. J is TRBJ2-1 and V is TRBV25-1, with D unresolved. Germline V gene data show CDR1 as MGHDK and CDR2 as SYGVNS. V lost 3 bases and J 3 bases, leaving 6 bases between the germline ends. CDR3 length: 13 residues. CDR3 coding DNA: TGTGCCAGCAGTGAGGCAGGCTACAATGAGCAGTTCTTC. It is translated as CASSEAGYNEQFF.

This clonotype was detected ten times or more. The rearrangement links TRBV15 to TRBJ2-7; possibly TRBD2 for D (7 bases). Deletions cut 8 bases from V and 5 bases from J, with 16 bases between. This CDR3 has 13 residues. Germline V gives CDR1 LNHNV, CDR2 YYDKDF (reference sequence). CDR3 nucleotide sequence: TGTGCCACCCAGGGGCGGGGGCAGGACGAGCAGTACTTC. Protein: CATQGRGQDEQYF. The full variable domain, with the rest looked up from reference TRBV15 and TRBJ2-7, is DAMVIQNPRYQVTQFGKPVTLSCSQTLNHNVMYWYQQKSSQAPKLLFHYYDKDFNNEADTPDNFQSRRPNTSFCFLDIRSPGLGDTAMYLCATQGRGQDEQYFGPGTRLTVT.

This clonotype was counted ten times or more. The CDR3, as DNA: TGTGCCAGCAGTGAAGGCGGAGGGGGGTATAGCAATCAGCCCCAGCATTTT. This sequence encodes CASSEGGGGYSNQPQHF. The chain carries TRBV6-1 and TRBJ1-5; possibly TRBD1 for D (6 bases). V dropped 1 base and J dropped 0 bases, with 13 bases sitting between them. The CDR3 spans 17 residues. The V gene's germline CDR1 is MNHNS and CDR2 SASEGT.

This clonotype was seen ten or more times. The chain recombines TRBV28 with TRBJ1-5; 8 bases line up with TRBD1. Germline-derived CDR1 and CDR2 are MDHEN and SYDVKM. The CDR3 extends over 13 amino acids. The trim removed 8 bases at V and 4 bases at J, leaving 4 bases unmatched. The CDR3 DNA reads TGTGCCAGCGGGACAGGTCTAAATCAGCCCCAGCATTTT. Residues: CASGTGLNQPQHF.

This clonotype was observed many times. This chain links TRBV20-1 with TRBJ2-7; a possible D gene is TRBD2 (5 bases). Germline V gene lookup returns CDR1 DFQATT and CDR2 SNEGSKA (reference sequence). The length of the CDR3 is 13 residues. Trimming stripped 3 bases from V and 3 bases from J, with 12 bases between. The DNA for the CDR3 is TGCAGTGCTAGGACGGGAATCGACTACGAGCAGTACTTC. Translated, it gives CSARTGIDYEQYF.

This clonotype showed up just a few times. The chain couples TRBV3-1 to TRBJ2-1; 8 nucleotides agree with TRBD1. Germline values: CDR1 LGHDT, CDR2 YNNKEL (reference sequence). This CDR3 contains 16 residues. J lost 4 bases, V lost 4 bases, and 9 bases had no gene match. CDR3 DNA sequence: TGTGCCAGCAGCCCAGGTGCGGACAGGGTATACAATGAGCAGTTCTTC. Translating gives CASSPGADRVYNEQFF.

This clonotype was seen repeatedly, ten times or more. The V call is TRBV20-1, the J call TRBJ1-5, with 7 bases fitting TRBD1. The trim removed 6 bases at V and 2 bases at J, leaving 7 bases unmatched. There are 14 residues in the CDR3. Germline CDR1 DFQATT, CDR2 SNEGSKA (reference sequence). CDR3 region: CSARTGLGNQPQHF. The CDR3 coding sequence is TGCAGTGCCCGGACAGGCTTGGGCAATCAGCCCCAGCATTTT.

This clonotype was found a few times. The chain links TRBV27 to TRBJ2-7, with 11 positions matching TRBD1. The V gene's germline CDR1 is MNHEY and CDR2 SMNVEV (reference sequence). This CDR3 is built from 15 residues. The V segment lost 6 bases and the J segment 0 bases; nucleotides outside the gene matches: 4. CDR3 sequence reads: CASSKGTGGSYEQYF. Here the CDR3 DNA reads TGTGCCAGCAGCAAGGGGACAGGGGGCTCCTACGAGCAGTACTTC.

There are many counts of this clonotype. V and J are TRBV6-5 and TRBJ1-6, with D uncertain. Trimming pared 5 bases from V and 5 bases from J, leaving 10 bases between. This CDR3 comprises 14 residues. Germline CDR1 MNHEY, CDR2 SVGAGI. The CDR3: CASSVSTHNSPLHF. The CDR3 region has the DNA TGTGCCAGCAGTGTTTCGACACATAATTCACCCCTCCACTTT.

In its sample, this clonotype was seen many times. The rearrangement joins TRBV18 to TRBJ2-6; D not resolved. Trimming cost V 1 base and J 0 bases, with 10 bases left between them. This CDR3 spans 17 amino acids. Per the germline V gene, CDR1 is KGHSH and CDR2 is LQKENI. The CDR3 spells CASSPLQASSGANVLTF. CDR3 nucleotides: TGTGCCAGCTCACCACTCCAGGCTAGCTCTGGGGCCAACGTCCTGACTTTC.

This clonotype has a count of ten or more. V gene TRBV27 combines with J gene TRBJ1-1; 7 bases are a match to TRBD1. Germline trimming cut 7 bases from V and 4 bases from J; bases unmatched to any gene: 6. The CDR3 covers 13 residues. The germline V gene has CDR1 MNHEY and CDR2 SMNVEV (reference sequence). Written as DNA, the CDR3 is TGTGCCAGCAAGAGACAGGGCAGCACTGAAGCTTTCTTT. Protein sequence: CASKRQGSTEAFF.

This clonotype was picked up many times. The V gene is TRBV6-1, the J gene TRBJ2-3, with 9 bases identical to TRBD1. The junction had 8 bases not matched to a gene; V was cut back by 5 bases and J by 2 bases. The germline CDR1 and CDR2 sequences are MNHNS and SASEGT. The CDR3 spans 16 residues. The CDR3 here is CASSLRQGDPTDTQYF. The DNA for the CDR3 is TGTGCCAGCAGTCTTAGACAGGGGGATCCCACAGATACGCAGTATTTT.

The table lists this clonotype with a few counts. The chain uses TRBV20-1 and TRBJ2-7; 11 bases line up with TRBD2. Trimming took 0 bases from V and 1 from J; bases not matched to a gene: 5. Per the germline V gene, CDR1 is DFQATT and CDR2 is SNEGSKA (reference sequence). This CDR3 is 16 amino acids long. This chain's CDR3 is CSAREGTSGPSYEQYF. CDR3 in DNA: TGCAGTGCTAGAGAAGGGACTAGCGGACCTTCCTACGAGCAGTACTTC.

This clonotype was detected many times. The CDR3: CASSLALQGRDTQYF. CDR3 nucleotide sequence: TGTGCCAGCAGCTTAGCCCTACAGGGGCGGGATACGCAGTATTTT. The rearrangement uses TRBV7-2 and TRBJ2-3; 7 bases fit TRBD1. V lost 0 bases to trimming and J lost 6 bases; unmatched junction nucleotides: 6. The germline V gene encodes CDR1 SGHTA and CDR2 FQGNSA. This CDR3 has 15 amino acids.

This clonotype turned up a few times. The V and J genes are TRBV24-1 and TRBJ2-3; 14 nucleotides agree with TRBD2. Per the germline V gene, CDR1 is KGHDR and CDR2 is SFDVKD. The trim removed 0 bases at V and 2 bases at J, leaving 3 bases unmatched. The CDR3 is 18 amino acids. The CDR3 loop reads CATSDLRTSGGLTDTQYF. The CDR3 region has the DNA TGTGCCACCAGTGATTTGCGGACTAGCGGGGGGCTCACAGATACGCAGTATTTT.

The chain links TRBV28 to TRBJ2-5; 8 bases fit TRBD1. CDR1 is MDHEN, CDR2 SYDVKM, per germline. V lost 7 bases, J lost 0 bases, and 7 bases stayed unmatched. CDR3 size: 15 residues. CDR3 DNA sequence: TGTGCCAGCATTTCCAGGACAGGGTACCAAGAGACCCAGTACTTC. Its translation is CASISRTGYQETQYF.

At least ten counts were recorded for this clonotype. The J gene is TRBJ1-5, the V gene TRBV5-5; 11 bases agree with TRBD1. Germline V gene data show CDR1 as SGHKS and CDR2 as YYEKEE (reference sequence). The CDR3 consists of 15 residues. V shed 3 bases and J 6 bases; nucleotides not matched to a gene: 5. Here the CDR3 DNA reads TGTGCCAGCAGCTCCGGGACAGGGGGAGGTCAGCCCCAGCATTTT. It is translated as CASSSGTGGGQPQHF. Variable domain in full (rest from reference TRBV5-5 and TRBJ1-5): DAGVTQSPTHLIKTRGQQVTLRCSPISGHKSVSWYQQVLGQGPQFIFQYYEKEERGRGNFPDRFSARQFPNYSSELNVNALLLGDSALYLCASSSGTGGGQPQHFGDGTRLSIL.

This clonotype was counted many times. The gene calls are TRBV7-2 and TRBJ1-4; TRBD1 agrees at 7 bases. The CDR3 runs 14 residues. Per germline, CDR1 SGHTA and CDR2 FQGNSA. Germline trimming cut 5 bases from V and 6 bases from J; bases unmatched to any gene: 6. CDR3 DNA sequence: TGTGCCAGCAGCCCGGGACAGAAGTATGAAAAACTGTTTTTT. Residues: CASSPGQKYEKLFF.

This clonotype has ten or more counts. V gene TRBV27 combines with J gene TRBJ1-5; D gene uncertain. The CDR3 covers 12 residues. V lost 8 bases to trimming and J lost 4 bases, with 9 bases between them. The germline V gene encodes CDR1 MNHEY and CDR2 SMNVEV (reference sequence). In nucleotides, the CDR3 is TGTGCCAGCGGAAAGGAAAATCAGCCCCAGCATTTT. It translates to CASGKENQPQHF.

This clonotype was detected many times. The V and J genes are TRBV7-8 and TRBJ2-4, with D maybe TRBD2 (7 bases). The CDR3 has 16 amino acids. V lost 4 bases and J lost 1, with 14 bases in between. Germline V gives CDR1 SGHVS, CDR2 FQNEAQ. DNA of the CDR3: TGTGCCAGCAGCTCCGAGGGGGGGGCGGCCAAAAACATTCAGTACTTC. Protein: CASSSEGGAAKNIQYF.

The chain has TRBV28 and TRBJ2-3; D is possibly TRBD2 (6 bases). V was shortened by 2 bases and J by 3 bases, with 21 bases between the two germline ends. CDR1 is MDHEN and CDR2 is SYDVKM in the germline V gene. The CDR3 length is 18 residues. The CDR3 sequence: CASSLGEWRDELTDTQYF. The CDR3 coding sequence is TGTGCCAGCAGTTTAGGGGAGTGGCGGGACGAGCTAACAGATACGCAGTATTTT.

This clonotype was detected many times. J is TRBJ2-7 and V is TRBV5-5; D call uncertain. The V gene lost 4 bases and the J gene lost 4 bases, with 15 bases spanning the gap. CDR1 and CDR2 from the germline V gene are SGHKS and YYEKEE (reference sequence). This CDR3 has 14 amino acids. The CDR3 sequence is CASSVTGQGYEQYF. CDR3 DNA sequence: TGTGCCAGCAGCGTGACCGGGCAAGGGTACGAGCAGTACTTC.